These 32 T cell receptor beta chains share one sample of origin, sequenced in a study of shared clonotypes between healthy human individuals. The repertoire was sequenced with immunoSEQ multiplex PCR; TCRdb's copy has only in-frame clones and lacks some. The profile shows around 940,000 clones, about three quarters of them singletons. Specimen: memory CD4+ T cells sorted from blood. Indicated subset: CD45RA-negative fraction. These receptors came from a man aged 18 to 35 in good health.

The chain has TRBV6-5 and TRBJ2-3, with D possibly matching TRBD2 (5 bases). The CDR3 consists of 14 residues. V lost 6 bases and J 2 bases, leaving 12 bases between the germline ends. CDR1 MNHEY and CDR2 SVGAGI come from the germline V gene. This CDR3 reads CASRRDPLTDTQYF. The DNA of the CDR3 is TGTGCCAGCAGACGGGATCCCCTCACAGATACGCAGTATTTT.

CDR3 nucleotide sequence: TGTGCCAGCAGCTTGGCCGAGGGCAGGGAAGCTTTCTTT. It codes for CASSLAEGREAFF. The chain has TRBV5-4 and TRBJ1-1; no firm D call. Germline assignment: CDR1 SGHNT and CDR2 YYREEE (reference sequence). V shed 0 bases and J shed 8 bases, with 11 bases lying between them. This CDR3 contains 13 residues.

J is TRBJ2-3 and V is TRBV5-1; D is unresolved. Trimming stripped 0 bases from V and 0 bases from J, with 5 bases between. Germline lookup yields CDR1 SGHRS and CDR2 YFSETQ. This CDR3 is 14 amino acids long. The CDR3 coding sequence is TGCGCCAGCAGCTTGGGAGAAAGCACAGATACGCAGTATTTT. Residues: CASSLGESTDTQYF.

The chain has TRBV2 and TRBJ2-4; D unresolved. The CDR3 sequence is 14 residues long. Trimming pared 2 bases from V and 1 base from J, leaving 6 bases between. Germline CDR1 reads SNHLY; CDR2 reads FYNNEI. CDR3 in amino acids: CASSERVAKNIQYF. CDR3 in DNA: TGTGCCAGCAGTGAAAGGGTTGCCAAAAACATTCAGTACTTC.

The rearrangement joins TRBV6-6 to TRBJ2-1; TRBD2 agrees at 8 bases. Germline V lookup: CDR1 MNHNY, CDR2 SVGAGI (reference sequence). The CDR3 totals 15 residues. Losses at the gene ends were 6 bases for V and 6 bases for J; bases not matched to a gene: 10. The CDR3 sequence is CASSARGVGSNEQFF. In nucleotides, the CDR3 is TGTGCCAGCAGCGCGCGGGGGGTTGGAAGCAATGAGCAGTTCTTC.

The chain carries TRBV29-1 and TRBJ2-5; D is uncertain. Trimming removed 8 bases from V and 5 bases from J, with 12 bases in between. The length of the CDR3 is 11 residues. Germline V gene data show CDR1 as SQVTM and CDR2 as ANQGSEA. This CDR3 is CSLLLLETQYF. CDR3 nucleotides: TGCAGCCTCTTATTACTGGAGACCCAGTACTTC.

The chain joins TRBV7-6 to TRBJ2-5; 9 nucleotides match TRBD2. J lost 5 bases, V lost 2 bases, and 12 bases had no gene match. The CDR3 extends over 17 amino acids. Germline V gene sequence: CDR1 SGHVS, CDR2 FNYEAQ. CDR3 in amino acids: CASSLSALRGGLETQYF. For the CDR3, the DNA is TGTGCCAGCAGCTTATCCGCTTTGCGGGGGGGCCTTGAGACCCAGTACTTC.

V usage is TRBV28 and J usage is TRBJ1-2; no definite D call. The V gene's germline CDR1 is MDHEN and CDR2 SYDVKM. The V end was cut by 6 bases, the J end by 4 bases, with 9 bases between. The CDR3 loop spans 12 amino acids. The CDR3 loop is CASRGSPYGYTF. The CDR3 DNA follows: TGTGCCAGCAGAGGTTCTCCCTATGGCTACACCTTC.

This rearrangement joins TRBV6-6 to TRBJ1-2; D unclear. Trimming pared 6 bases from V and 2 bases from J, leaving 10 bases between. Germline V gene data show CDR1 as MNHNY and CDR2 as SVGAGI (reference sequence). The CDR3 is 13 amino acids. CDR3: CASSPGRNYGYTF. The CDR3 DNA sequence: TGTGCCAGCAGCCCCGGACGCAACTATGGCTACACCTTC.

The rearrangement links TRBV30 to TRBJ2-1; D is unresolved. The germline V gene has CDR1 GTSNPN and CDR2 SVGIG (reference sequence). Trimming cost V 8 bases and J 0 bases, with 14 bases left between them. The CDR3 extends over 14 amino acids. CDR3 sequence: CAPVFRRSYNEQFF. The DNA of the CDR3 is TGTGCCCCCGTCTTTCGGCGCTCCTACAATGAGCAGTTCTTC.

This rearrangement joins TRBV19 to TRBJ1-2; 8 nucleotides line up with TRBD1. CDR3 length equals 16 residues. Germline CDR1 is LNHDA and CDR2 is SQIVND (reference sequence). Trimming cost V 7 bases and J 6 bases; bases outside gene matches: 16. Written as DNA, the CDR3 is TGTGCCAGTAATTCACAGATCGGACAGGGATCGCATGGCTACACCTTC. Amino acid sequence: CASNSQIGQGSHGYTF.

This clone was detected only once. V gene TRBV6-6 combines with J gene TRBJ2-7; D may be TRBD1 (6 bases). The germline V gene has CDR1 MNHNY and CDR2 SVGAGI (reference sequence). V dropped 6 bases and J dropped 6 bases, with 12 bases sitting between them. The CDR3 extends over 12 amino acids. The DNA for the CDR3 is TGTGCCAGCAGGCTACAGGGTGCCGAGCAGTACTTC. This encodes CASRLQGAEQYF.

This chain uses TRBV11-2 with TRBJ1-2, with D possibly TRBD1 on 6 matching bases. The CDR3 runs to 17 residues. V lost 5 bases, J lost 4 bases, and 23 bases lay in between. From germline, CDR1 is SGHAT and CDR2 FQNNGV. CDR3 protein: CASSPSGQGLRSYGYTF. CDR3 coding DNA: TGTGCCAGCAGCCCCTCGGGCCAGGGGCTTAGGAGCTATGGCTACACCTTC.

This sequence joins TRBV7-3 and TRBJ2-1; weak D call: TRBD1 (5 bases). With 7 bases removed from V and 6 bases from J, the gap between germline ends came to 13 bases. The CDR3 spans 13 residues. Germline V gene lookup returns CDR1 SGHTA and CDR2 FQGTGA. This chain's CDR3 is CASTLGRGNEQFF. The CDR3 DNA is TGTGCCAGCACTCTCGGAAGGGGCAATGAGCAGTTCTTC. Full variable domain (remainder filled in from reference TRBV7-3 and TRBJ2-1): GAGVSQTPSNKVTEKGKYVELRCDPISGHTALYWYRQSLGQGPEFLIYFQGTGAADDSGLPNDRFFAVRPEGSVSTLKIQRTERGDSAVYLCASTLGRGNEQFFGPGTRLTVL.

V is TRBV6-1 and J is TRBJ2-7; D perhaps matches TRBD2 (7 bases). The germline V and J ends were trimmed by 9 bases and 1 base, with 19 bases remaining between them. Germline CDR1 and CDR2: MNHNS and SASEGT. This CDR3 contains 15 residues. CDR3 sequence: CASTRTGRGSYEQYF. DNA of the CDR3: TGTGCCAGTACAAGAACAGGGAGGGGATCCTACGAGCAGTACTTC.

The gene calls are TRBV5-1 and TRBJ1-3; 10 bases agree with TRBD1. This CDR3 has 17 residues. Germline CDR1 and CDR2: SGHRS and YFSETQ. The ends lost 0 bases at V and 4 bases at J; junction bases unmatched: 7. CDR3 bases: TGCGCCAGCAGCTTGGCCCCCCGGACAGGGGGGGGAAACACCATATATTTT. Amino acids: CASSLAPRTGGGNTIYF. The variable domain in full, with the rest retrieved from reference TRBV5-1 and TRBJ1-3, is KAGVTQTPRYLIKTRGQQVTLSCSPISGHRSVSWYQQTPGQGLQFLFEYFSETQRNKGNFPGRFSGRQFSNSRSEMNVSTLELGDSALYLCASSLAPRTGGGNTIYFGEGSWLTVV.

The genes are TRBV7-9 and TRBJ1-1, with 8 bases aligning to TRBD1. V trimming: 1 base; J trimming: 3 bases; junction bases outside the gene matches: 7. CDR1 and CDR2 from the germline V gene are SEHNR and FQNEAQ (reference sequence). This CDR3 is built from 16 residues. The chain's CDR3 is CASSLGLRTGYTEAFF. The CDR3 DNA sequence: TGTGCCAGCAGCTTAGGACTCCGGACAGGGTACACTGAAGCTTTCTTT.

Regarding this clone: Other nucleotide sequences from this sample produce the same CDR3. This chain uses TRBV27 with TRBJ1-4; D perhaps matches TRBD1 (6 bases). The V gene lost 3 bases and the J gene lost 5 bases, with 10 bases spanning the gap. Germline-derived CDR1 and CDR2 are MNHEY and SMNVEV (reference sequence). The length of the CDR3 is 14 residues. The CDR3 nucleotides are TGTGCCAGCAGTTTCTGGGGGGCAAATGAAAAACTGTTTTTT. Residues: CASSFWGANEKLFF.

Worth noting for this clone: The sample holds other DNA sequences that translate to the same CDR3. J is TRBJ2-7 and V is TRBV7-2, with a possible D match to TRBD2 (6 bases). The CDR3 has 13 residues. V lost 4 bases and J lost 4, with 11 bases in between. The germline V gene has CDR1 SGHTA and CDR2 FQGNSA. CDR3 protein: CASSSGLQYEQYF. As DNA, the CDR3 is TGTGCCAGCAGCTCGGGACTGCAATACGAGCAGTACTTC.

This chain connects TRBV6-5 to TRBJ2-3, with D maybe TRBD1 (5 bases). CDR1 is MNHEY and CDR2 is SVGAGI in the germline V gene. CDR3 length: 14 residues. Trimming cost V 0 bases and J 5 bases, with 9 bases left between them. DNA of the CDR3: TGTGCCAGCAGTTACTCAGGGGTCGTAGATACGCAGTATTTT. Its protein is CASSYSGVVDTQYF.

This clone was counted between two and nine times. V and J are TRBV18 and TRBJ1-1; D uncertain. The CDR3 is 13 amino acids. The V gene lost 2 bases and the J gene lost 6 bases, with 10 bases spanning the gap. Germline V gene sequence: CDR1 KGHSH, CDR2 LQKENI. CDR3 in amino acids: CASSPGTTPEAFF. CDR3 nucleotides: TGTGCCAGCTCACCAGGTACGACGCCTGAAGCTTTCTTT.

The chain employs TRBV6-5 and TRBJ2-7, with a tentative D call TRBD1 (5 bases). Germline lookup yields CDR1 MNHEY and CDR2 SVGAGI. The CDR3 is made up of 14 amino acids. The germline V and J ends were trimmed by 7 bases and 4 bases, with 17 bases remaining between them. The CDR3 here is CASTPGHPGYEQYF. CDR3 DNA: TGTGCCAGCACCCCAGGGCACCCAGGGTACGAGCAGTACTTC.

This clone was picked up one time. This chain connects TRBV7-2 to TRBJ2-7; D not certain. Deletions cut 5 bases from V and 0 bases from J, with 14 bases between. The length of the CDR3 is 15 residues. Germline V gives CDR1 SGHTA, CDR2 FQGNSA. The CDR3 nucleotides read TGTGCCAGCAGCCGCGACTGGCAGAGCTCCTACGAGCAGTACTTC. Protein sequence: CASSRDWQSSYEQYF.

The chain uses TRBV9 and TRBJ1-2; no clear D. CDR1 is SGDLS and CDR2 is YYNGEE in the germline V gene. V lost 1 base and J lost 4, with 11 bases in between. The CDR3 runs 14 residues. In DNA, the CDR3 is TGTGCCAGCAGCGTACGGGCTAAAGTCTATGGCTACACCTTC. Amino acid sequence: CASSVRAKVYGYTF. Variable domain in full (rest from reference TRBV9 and TRBJ1-2): DSGVTQTPKHLITATGQRVTLRCSPRSGDLSVYWYQQSLDQGLQFLIQYYNGEERAKGNILERFSAQQFPDLHSELNLSSLELGDSALYFCASSVRAKVYGYTFGSGTRLTVV.

The chain joins TRBV19 to TRBJ1-5, with 9 bases identical to TRBD1. This CDR3 is built from 16 residues. The J segment lost 2 bases and the V segment lost 2 bases, leaving 4 bases of the junction unmatched. The germline CDR1 and CDR2 sequences are LNHDA and SQIVND (reference sequence). The CDR3 region has the DNA TGTGCCAGTAGTATAACGGGACAGGGCGGCAATCAGCCCCAGCATTTT. This translates into CASSITGQGGNQPQHF.

The CDR3 spells CASSISGLAGGNEQFF. DNA of the CDR3: TGTGCCAGCAGTATTTCAGGACTAGCGGGGGGCAATGAGCAGTTCTTC. The chain couples TRBV9 to TRBJ2-1, with 14 bases lining up with TRBD2. The germline V gene encodes CDR1 SGDLS and CDR2 YYNGEE. The CDR3 contains 16 residues. V was pared by 5 bases and J by 6 bases, with 7 bases of the junction left unmatched.

In the case of this clone: The same CDR3 is also encoded by other DNA sequences in this sample. The chain combines TRBV7-2 with TRBJ2-3; D unclear. The germline V gene has CDR1 SGHTA and CDR2 FQGNSA. CDR3 length: 13 residues. Trimming stripped 3 bases from V and 1 base from J, with 5 bases between. CDR3 coding DNA: TGTGCCAGCAGCTTCGGTGGCACAGATACGCAGTATTTT. As protein: CASSFGGTDTQYF.

This chain uses TRBV2 with TRBJ2-2; D uncertain. Between the trimmed V and J ends, which lost 6 bases and 1 base, there was a span of 3 bases. Germline loops: CDR1 SNHLY, CDR2 FYNNEI. CDR3 length equals 12 residues. The CDR3 loop is CASRKNTGELFF. The CDR3, as DNA: TGTGCCAGCAGGAAGAACACCGGGGAGCTGTTTTTT.

This chain uses TRBV6-6 with TRBJ2-2; D gene ambiguous. CDR1 is MNHNY and CDR2 is SVGAGI in the germline V gene (reference sequence). The CDR3 contains 14 residues. The germline V and J ends were trimmed by 4 bases and 0 bases, with 6 bases remaining between them. The CDR3 DNA follows: TGTGCCAGCAGTTTTAGTCCGAACACCGGGGAGCTGTTTTTT. As protein: CASSFSPNTGELFF.

The rearrangement uses TRBV25-1 and TRBJ1-3; maybe TRBD1 (5 bases). The V gene lost 6 bases and the J gene lost 0 bases, with 15 bases spanning the gap. This CDR3 comprises 16 residues. Germline lookup yields CDR1 MGHDK and CDR2 SYGVNS. The CDR3 sequence: CASSPAGTASGNTIYF. The DNA of the CDR3 is TGTGCCAGCAGCCCAGCCGGGACGGCCTCTGGAAACACCATATATTTT.

V usage is TRBV2 and J usage is TRBJ2-6, with 11 bases matching TRBD1. The length of the CDR3 is 14 residues. From germline, CDR1 is SNHLY and CDR2 FYNNEI. V lost 11 bases to trimming and J lost 4 bases; unmatched junction nucleotides: 4. CDR3: CAGQGAKGANVLTF. In nucleotides, the CDR3 is TGTGCCGGACAGGGGGCTAAGGGGGCCAACGTCCTGACTTTC.

The chain is built from TRBV7-2 and TRBJ2-5; maybe TRBD2 (7 bases). The ends were cut back, 2 bases at V and 5 bases at J, with 12 bases in the middle. CDR1 and CDR2 from the germline V gene are SGHTA and FQGNSA. The CDR3 contains 14 residues. The CDR3 loop is CASSLRGARETQYF. The CDR3 nucleotides are TGTGCCAGCAGCTTACGGGGGGCGCGGGAGACCCAGTACTTC.